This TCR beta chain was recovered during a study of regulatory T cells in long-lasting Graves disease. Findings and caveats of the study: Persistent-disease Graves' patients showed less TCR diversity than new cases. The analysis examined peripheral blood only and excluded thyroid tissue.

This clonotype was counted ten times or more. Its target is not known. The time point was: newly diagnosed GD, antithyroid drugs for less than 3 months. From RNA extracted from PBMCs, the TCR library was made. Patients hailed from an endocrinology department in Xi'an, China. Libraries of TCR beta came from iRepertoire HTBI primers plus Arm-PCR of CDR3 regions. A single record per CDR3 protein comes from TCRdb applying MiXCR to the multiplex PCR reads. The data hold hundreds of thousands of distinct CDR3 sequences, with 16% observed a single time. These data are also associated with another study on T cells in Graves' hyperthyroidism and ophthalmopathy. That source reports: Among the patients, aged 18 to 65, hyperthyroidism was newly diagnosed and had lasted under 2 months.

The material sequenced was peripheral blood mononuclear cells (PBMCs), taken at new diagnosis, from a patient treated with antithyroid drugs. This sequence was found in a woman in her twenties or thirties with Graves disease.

The CDR3 is CANKTETYEQYF. As DNA, the CDR3 is TGTGCCAACAAGACAGAGACCTACGAGCAGTACTTC. V usage is TRBV28 and J usage is TRBJ2-7; D perhaps matches TRBD1 (5 bases). The V gene lost 10 bases and the J gene lost 2 bases, with 12 bases spanning the gap. CDR3 length: 12 amino acids. Germline CDR1 is MDHEN and CDR2 is SYDVKM.